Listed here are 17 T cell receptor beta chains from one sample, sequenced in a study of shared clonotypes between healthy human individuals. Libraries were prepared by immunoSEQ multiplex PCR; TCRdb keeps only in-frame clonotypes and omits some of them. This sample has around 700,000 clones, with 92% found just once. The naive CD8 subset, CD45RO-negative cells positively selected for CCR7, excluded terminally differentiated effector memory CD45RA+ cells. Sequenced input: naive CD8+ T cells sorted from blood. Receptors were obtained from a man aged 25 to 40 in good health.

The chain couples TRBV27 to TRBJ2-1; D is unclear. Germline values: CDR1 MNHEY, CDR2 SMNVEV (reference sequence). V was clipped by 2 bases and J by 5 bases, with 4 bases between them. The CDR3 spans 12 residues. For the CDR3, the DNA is TGTGCCAGCAGTTTAGCGAACAATGAGCAGTTCTTC. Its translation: CASSLANNEQFF.

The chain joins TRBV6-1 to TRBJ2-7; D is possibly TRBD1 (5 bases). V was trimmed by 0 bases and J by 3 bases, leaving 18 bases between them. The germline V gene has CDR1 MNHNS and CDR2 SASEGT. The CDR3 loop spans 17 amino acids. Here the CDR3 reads CASSEALIPQGGYEQYF. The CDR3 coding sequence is TGTGCCAGCAGTGAAGCGCTTATCCCCCAGGGTGGCTACGAGCAGTACTTC.

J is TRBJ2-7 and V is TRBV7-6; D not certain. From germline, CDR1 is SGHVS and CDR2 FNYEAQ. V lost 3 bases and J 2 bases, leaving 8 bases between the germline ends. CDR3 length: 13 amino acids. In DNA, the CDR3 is TGTGCCAGCAGCTTTGGGCCTACCTACGAGCAGTACTTC. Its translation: CASSFGPTYEQYF.

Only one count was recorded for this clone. CDR3 in amino acids: CASSGTGSSTDTQYF. CDR3 bases: TGTGCCAGCAGTGGAACCGGTAGTAGCACAGATACGCAGTATTTT. The J gene is TRBJ2-3, the V gene TRBV6-5; no definite D call. Germline V gene lookup returns CDR1 MNHEY and CDR2 SVGAGI. Deletions cut 5 bases from V and 0 bases from J, with 12 bases between. The CDR3 consists of 15 residues.

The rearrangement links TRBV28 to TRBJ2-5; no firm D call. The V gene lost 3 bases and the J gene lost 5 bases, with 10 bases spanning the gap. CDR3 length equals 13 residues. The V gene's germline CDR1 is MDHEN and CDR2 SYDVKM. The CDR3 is CASSFGVRETQYF. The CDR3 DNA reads TGTGCCAGCAGTTTTGGGGTCCGGGAGACCCAGTACTTC.

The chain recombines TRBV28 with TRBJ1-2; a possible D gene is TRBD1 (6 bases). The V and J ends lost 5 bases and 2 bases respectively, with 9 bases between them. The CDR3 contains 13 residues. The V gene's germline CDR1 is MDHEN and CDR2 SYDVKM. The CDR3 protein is CASSLGQNYGYTF. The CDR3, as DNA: TGTGCCAGCAGTCTAGGACAGAACTATGGCTACACCTTC.

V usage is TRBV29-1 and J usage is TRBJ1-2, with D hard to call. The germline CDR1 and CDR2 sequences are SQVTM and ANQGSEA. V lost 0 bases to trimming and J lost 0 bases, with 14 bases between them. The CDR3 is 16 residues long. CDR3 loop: CSVEDPRHHANYGYTF. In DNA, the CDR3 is TGCAGCGTTGAAGACCCCCGACACCACGCTAACTATGGCTACACCTTC.

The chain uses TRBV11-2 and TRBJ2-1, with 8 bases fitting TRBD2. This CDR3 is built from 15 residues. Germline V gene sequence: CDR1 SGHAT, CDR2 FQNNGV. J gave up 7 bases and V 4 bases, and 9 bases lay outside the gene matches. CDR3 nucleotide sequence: TGTGCCAGCAGCTCCCCGGACAGCGGGAGTAATGAGCAGTTCTTC. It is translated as CASSSPDSGSNEQFF.

The DNA of the CDR3 is TGCGCCAGCAGCCGGGGGACAGGGCGCAACTCCTACGAGCAGTACTTC. Translated: CASSRGTGRNSYEQYF. The gene calls are TRBV4-3 and TRBJ2-7; TRBD1 matches 9 bases. Unmatched junction bases numbered 7, after V lost 4 bases and J lost 0 bases. The length of the CDR3 is 16 residues. CDR1 is LGHNA and CDR2 is YSLEER in the germline V gene.

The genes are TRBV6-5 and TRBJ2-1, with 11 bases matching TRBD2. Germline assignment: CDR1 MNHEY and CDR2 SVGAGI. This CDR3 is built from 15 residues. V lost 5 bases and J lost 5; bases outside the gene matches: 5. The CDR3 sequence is CASSHGTSGNNEQFF. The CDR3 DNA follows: TGTGCCAGCAGTCACGGGACTAGCGGAAACAATGAGCAGTTCTTC.

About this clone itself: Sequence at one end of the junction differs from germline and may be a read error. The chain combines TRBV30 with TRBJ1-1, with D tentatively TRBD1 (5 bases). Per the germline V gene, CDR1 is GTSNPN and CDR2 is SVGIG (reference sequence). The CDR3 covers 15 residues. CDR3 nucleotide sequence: TGTGCCTGGAACCCCGGGACGGAGGGTAACAGTGAAGCTTTCTTT. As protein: CAWNPGTEGNSEAFF.

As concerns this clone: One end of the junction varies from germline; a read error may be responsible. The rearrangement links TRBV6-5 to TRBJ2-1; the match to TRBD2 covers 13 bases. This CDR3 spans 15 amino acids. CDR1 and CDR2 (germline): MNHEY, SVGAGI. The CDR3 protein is CAGSSGTSGMDEQFF. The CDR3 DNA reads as TGTGCCGGCAGTTCCGGGACTAGCGGGATGGATGAGCAGTTCTTC.

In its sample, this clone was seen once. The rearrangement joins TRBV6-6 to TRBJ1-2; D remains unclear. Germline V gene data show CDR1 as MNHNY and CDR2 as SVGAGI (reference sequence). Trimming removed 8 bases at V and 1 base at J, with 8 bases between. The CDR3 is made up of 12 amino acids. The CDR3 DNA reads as TGTGCCAGCTGGGATCTTAACTATGGCTACACCTTC. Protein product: CASWDLNYGYTF.

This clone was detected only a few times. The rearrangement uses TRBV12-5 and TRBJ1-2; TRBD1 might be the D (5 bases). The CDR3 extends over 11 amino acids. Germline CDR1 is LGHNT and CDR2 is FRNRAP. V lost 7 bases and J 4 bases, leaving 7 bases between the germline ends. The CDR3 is CASADSYGYTF. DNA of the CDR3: TGTGCTAGTGCCGACAGCTATGGCTACACCTTC.

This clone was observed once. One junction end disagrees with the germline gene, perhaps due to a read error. CDR3 nucleotides: TGTGCTAGCAAGCATAAAGGGGAAAACACCATATATTTT. Encoded protein: CASKHKGENTIYF. The V call is TRBV7-7, the J call TRBJ1-3; D is perhaps TRBD1 (5 bases). CDR3 length: 13 amino acids. CDR1 is SSHAT and CDR2 is FNYEAQ in the germline V gene (reference sequence).

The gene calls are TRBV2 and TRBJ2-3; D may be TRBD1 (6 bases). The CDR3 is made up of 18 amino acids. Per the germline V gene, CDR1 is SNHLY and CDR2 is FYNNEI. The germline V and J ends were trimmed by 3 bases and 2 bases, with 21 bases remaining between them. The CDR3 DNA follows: TGTGCCAGCAGTGACCCAACCTCAGGGGACGGGCCCACAGATACGCAGTATTTT. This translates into CASSDPTSGDGPTDTQYF.

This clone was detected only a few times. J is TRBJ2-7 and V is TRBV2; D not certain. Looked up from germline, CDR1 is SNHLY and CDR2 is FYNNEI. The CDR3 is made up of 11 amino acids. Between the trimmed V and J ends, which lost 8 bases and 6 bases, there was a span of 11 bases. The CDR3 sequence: CASLGIPEQYF. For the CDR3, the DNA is TGTGCCAGCCTGGGGATTCCCGAGCAGTACTTC.